The T cell receptor (beta chain) under discussion was sequenced for a study of T cell repertoires in cytomegalovirus infection. For the study at large: Public TCR beta signatures marked donors with CMV infection and the matching HLA.

TCRdb processed the reads anew with MiXCR; each CDR3 protein has one entry. The profile shows 600,000 to 800,000 distinct CDR3 sequences, 20% to 25% of them singletons. Germline CDR1 is SGHTA and CDR2 is FQGNSA. The length of the CDR3 is 17 residues. With V trimmed by 1 base and J by 1 base, 6 bases remained unmatched. General study points: Dominating the ex vivo response were TCR beta clonotypes that were CMV-specific and HLA-C-restricted. Cumulative frequency of public TCR beta families picked out carriers of CMV plus the relevant HLA.

In its sample, this clonotype was seen many times. What it recognizes is unknown. The chain combines TRBV7-2 with TRBJ2-2; 7 bases line up with TRBD2. This clonotype was obtained from a human donor in good health (CMV status not recorded). Some clones in this sample may be carry-over from other donors' samples. The sequencing sample was made of CD8+ T cells from PBMCs. The CDR3 reads CASSLGGLAENTGELFF. CDR3 bases: TGTGCCAGCAGCTTAGGAGGGCTAGCGGAGAACACCGGGGAGCTGTTTTTT.